This paragraph covers one T cell receptor (beta chain) sequence. Its matching antigen is unknown. The data are from a study of shared clonotypes between healthy human individuals. Study background: Participating donors consisted of a couple of women and a few men aged 18 to 49.

Recent acute infections and vaccinations were absent in the healthy HIV-negative adult donors. General study findings and limits: A few donors had 4% to 6.5% of their naive CD4 clonotypes in common.

There are 14 residues in the CDR3. Trimming left V 2 bases short and J 5 bases short, with 10 bases between. The germline CDR1 and CDR2 sequences are SGHAT and FQNNGV. Sequenced by immunoSEQ multiplex PCR; TCRdb stores in-frame clones only, minus some. This sample yields 150,000 to 200,000 clones, of which around 63% are seen a single time; under 11% belongs to the top ten. Sequencing used memory CD4+ T cells sorted from blood. Subset given: CD45RA-negative fraction. This clonotype was sampled from a man younger than 40 in good health. The V call is TRBV11-2, the J call TRBJ1-3; D gene ambiguous. In nucleotides, the CDR3 is TGTGCCAGCAGCTTAAGTTTCTCCCGAAACACCATATATTTT. Its translation is CASSLSFSRNTIYF.